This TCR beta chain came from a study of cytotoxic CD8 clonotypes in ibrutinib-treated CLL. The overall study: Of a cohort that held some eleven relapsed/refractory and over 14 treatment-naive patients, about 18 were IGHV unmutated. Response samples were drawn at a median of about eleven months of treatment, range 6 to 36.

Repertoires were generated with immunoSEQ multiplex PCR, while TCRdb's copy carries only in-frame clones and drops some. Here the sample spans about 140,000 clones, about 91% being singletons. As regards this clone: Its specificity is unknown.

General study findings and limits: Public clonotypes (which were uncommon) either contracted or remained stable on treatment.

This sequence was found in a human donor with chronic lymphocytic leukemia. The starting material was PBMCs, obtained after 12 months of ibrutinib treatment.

The CDR3 region is CASSLGTGGDILYQPQHF. The DNA for the CDR3 is TGTGCCAGCAGCTTGGGAACAGGGGGCGATATATTATATCAGCCCCAGCATTTT. The chain has TRBV5-6 and TRBJ1-5; 9 bases are a match to TRBD1. The CDR3 is 18 amino acids. Germline CDR1 SGHDT, CDR2 YYEEEE. The V segment lost 0 bases and the J segment 5 bases; nucleotides outside the gene matches: 12. Variable domain in full (rest from reference TRBV5-6 and TRBJ1-5): DAGVTQSPTHLIKTRGQQVTLRCSPKSGHDTVSWYQQALGQGPQFIFQYYEEEERQRGNFPDRFSGHQFPNYSSELNVNALLLGDSALYLCASSLGTGGDILYQPQHFGDGTRLSIL.